Shown below are 30 T cell receptor beta chains from a single sample sequenced in a study of OX40 agonist ivuxolimab in advanced cancers. Sequenced by immunoSEQ multiplex PCR; TCRdb stores in-frame clones only, minus some. This table holds tens of thousands of clones, 89% found once. This sample comprised CD4+ or CD8+ T cells sorted from blood, obtained in a trial of the OX40 agonist ivuxolimab. The receptors come from an adult with an advanced solid tumor such as melanoma, head and neck, liver or kidney cancer.

The chain employs TRBV2 and TRBJ2-1; the match to TRBD2 covers 9 bases. V trimming: 2 bases; J trimming: 4 bases; junction bases outside the gene matches: 9. The CDR3 length is 17 residues. CDR1 and CDR2 (germline): SNHLY, FYNNEI. The CDR3 region has the DNA TGTGCCAGCAGTGAAAATCATGTTGGACTAGCGTACAATGAGCAGTTCTTC. Its translation is CASSENHVGLAYNEQFF.

CDR3 bases: TGTGCCAGCAGCGTATTATCGGCGGCGGGGTTGTATGGCTACACCTTC. Encoded protein: CASSVLSAAGLYGYTF. V gene TRBV9 combines with J gene TRBJ1-2; D not resolved. The V end lost 1 base, the J end lost 5 bases, and 18 bases lay between the germline ends. CDR3 length equals 16 residues. Per the germline V gene, CDR1 is SGDLS and CDR2 is YYNGEE.

The rearrangement uses TRBV7-2 and TRBJ1-3, with D maybe TRBD1 (6 bases). Germline lookup yields CDR1 SGHTA and CDR2 FQGNSA. Deletions cut 2 bases from V and 4 bases from J, with 12 bases between. This CDR3 comprises 15 residues. The CDR3 DNA follows: TGTGCCAGCAGCTTATTACAGGGAGGCGGAAACACCATATATTTT. Its protein product is CASSLLQGGGNTIYF.

The genes are TRBV10-1 and TRBJ2-7; D possibly corresponds to TRBD2 (5 bases). Per germline, CDR1 WNHNN and CDR2 SYGVQD (reference sequence). Trimming cost V 4 bases and J 6 bases, with 13 bases left between them. The CDR3 has 13 amino acids. CDR3 amino acids: CASSGLADSEQYF. Here the CDR3 DNA reads TGCGCCAGCAGTGGGCTAGCAGATAGCGAGCAGTACTTC.

The chain employs TRBV7-9 and TRBJ2-3, with 8 nucleotides matching TRBD2. Germline lookup yields CDR1 SEHNR and CDR2 FQNEAQ (reference sequence). The CDR3 runs 16 residues. The V gene end was trimmed by 5 bases and the J gene end by 4 bases; junction bases not matched to a gene: 11. The CDR3 region is CASSTPGGGAPDTQYF. The CDR3 DNA reads TGTGCCAGCAGCACTCCGGGAGGGGGGGCGCCAGATACGCAGTATTTT.

CDR3 region: CASARGAETQYF. DNA of the CDR3: TGTGCCAGTGCACGGGGGGCGGAGACCCAGTACTTC. This sequence joins TRBV6-6 and TRBJ2-5, with a tentative D call TRBD2 (7 bases). Trimming left V 9 bases short and J 5 bases short, with 13 bases between. Germline V gene data show CDR1 as MNHNY and CDR2 as SVGAGI (reference sequence). The CDR3 is 12 residues long.

This clone was counted once. The chain's CDR3 is CASSELGASNSPLHF. For the CDR3, the DNA is TGTGCCAGCAGTGAATTAGGGGCGTCCAATTCACCCCTCCACTTT. J is TRBJ1-6 and V is TRBV6-1; D might be TRBD1 (5 bases). The CDR3 has 15 amino acids. Deletions cut 2 bases from V and 7 bases from J, with 12 bases between. Germline V CDR1 and CDR2: MNHNS, SASEGT.

On this clone itself: In the same sample, other DNA sequences code for this CDR3. The rearrangement uses TRBV6-1 and TRBJ2-7; possible D gene TRBD1, 7 bases. The length of the CDR3 is 17 residues. Germline loops: CDR1 MNHNS, CDR2 SASEGT. V was cut by 1 base and J by 3 bases, with 19 bases left in between. The CDR3 sequence: CASSEGGGRERIYEQYF. The CDR3 bases are TGTGCCAGCAGTGAAGGAGGGGGCCGGGAGCGGATCTACGAGCAGTACTTC.

The chain employs TRBV2 and TRBJ1-6; weak D call: TRBD1 (6 bases). V shed 7 bases and J shed 10 bases, with 20 bases lying between them. Germline V gene lookup returns CDR1 SNHLY and CDR2 FYNNEI. This CDR3 is 15 amino acids long. As DNA, the CDR3 is TGTGCCAGCAAAGCACAGGGAGGAGTGGGGTCACCCCTCCACTTT. Translating it yields CASKAQGGVGSPLHF.

This rearrangement joins TRBV5-1 to TRBJ2-5, with D possibly matching TRBD1 (5 bases). The CDR3 totals 13 residues. Trimming shortened V by 4 bases and J by 3 bases, and 10 bases separated the two germline ends. From germline, CDR1 is SGHRS and CDR2 YFSETQ. The CDR3: CASSIRQKETQYF. The CDR3 bases are TGCGCCAGCAGCATACGACAGAAAGAGACCCAGTACTTC.

CDR3: CASSSERGQRSYEQYF. As DNA, the CDR3 is TGTGCCAGCTCAAGCGAACGTGGACAGCGCTCCTACGAGCAGTACTTC. The rearrangement links TRBV18 to TRBJ2-7, with a weak D call TRBD1 (6 bases). Trimming stripped 5 bases from V and 0 bases from J, with 17 bases between. This CDR3 comprises 16 residues. Germline values: CDR1 KGHSH, CDR2 LQKENI.

J is TRBJ2-7 and V is TRBV5-1, with TRBD2 matching over 9 bases. From germline, CDR1 is SGHRS and CDR2 YFSETQ. Losses at the gene ends were 0 bases for V and 3 bases for J; bases not matched to a gene: 4. The CDR3 length is 15 residues. CDR3 loop: CASSLVAGAVYEQYF. The CDR3 region has the DNA TGCGCCAGCAGCTTGGTAGCGGGAGCGGTCTACGAGCAGTACTTC.

This clone has only one observation. This chain connects TRBV2 to TRBJ2-2; the D is unclear. Germline V gene lookup returns CDR1 SNHLY and CDR2 FYNNEI. There are 13 residues in the CDR3. Trimming took 7 bases from V and 8 from J, leaving 14 bases between them. In nucleotides, the CDR3 is TGTGCCAGCAAGTATCGGGTGGCGGGGGAGCTGTTTTTT. This gives the protein CASKYRVAGELFF.

Here the CDR3 reads CASSLVGGTSSVYEQYF. The CDR3 region has the DNA TGTGCCAGCAGCTTAGTGGGCGGGACGAGCTCCGTTTACGAGCAGTACTTC. The chain is built from TRBV7-6 and TRBJ2-7, with D possibly TRBD2 on 6 matching bases. The CDR3 totals 17 residues. Germline-derived CDR1 and CDR2 are SGHVS and FNYEAQ. The V and J ends lost 1 base and 4 bases respectively, with 20 bases between them.

This clone has a single count. The CDR3 DNA is TGTGCCAGCAGCTTAGGCCAGGGGGCAGGGGGGGCCAACGTCCTGACTTTC. Amino acids: CASSLGQGAGGANVLTF. The rearrangement links TRBV11-1 to TRBJ2-6; 8 bases map to TRBD1. Germline CDR1 is SGHAT and CDR2 is FQDESV (reference sequence). The CDR3 totals 17 residues. Trimming cost V 1 base and J 4 bases; bases outside gene matches: 6.

CDR3 DNA sequence: TGTGCCAGCAGCAAAAAAACCTCCTTGGCGGCTGAAGCTTTCTTT. Its translation is CASSKKTSLAAEAFF. The chain uses TRBV21-1 and TRBJ1-1. TRBV21-1 counts as a pseudogene. There are 15 residues in the CDR3.

The gene calls are TRBV27 and TRBJ1-5; D not certain. Trimming pared 2 bases from V and 2 bases from J, leaving 4 bases between. Per germline, CDR1 MNHEY and CDR2 SMNVEV (reference sequence). The CDR3 has 13 amino acids. In DNA, the CDR3 is TGTGCCAGCAGTTTAGGGCGCAATCAGCCCCAGCATTTT. Its translation is CASSLGRNQPQHF.

The CDR3 bases are TGTGCCAGCAGCGCCTACAGGCCGAACACTGAAGCTTTCTTT. This translates into CASSAYRPNTEAFF. The chain employs TRBV13 and TRBJ1-1, with D possibly TRBD1 on 5 matching bases. The CDR3 is 14 amino acids. Trimming took 5 bases from V and 1 from J, leaving 11 bases between them. Germline V gene lookup returns CDR1 PRHDT and CDR2 FYEKMQ (reference sequence).

This clone has just one count. Here the CDR3 reads CASSKAREILRDGNEQFF. The DNA for the CDR3 is TGTGCCAGCAGCAAAGCCAGGGAGATACTCCGGGACGGCAATGAGCAGTTCTTC. This chain joins TRBV21-1 and TRBJ2-1. TRBV21-1 is tagged as a pseudogene. The CDR3 covers 18 residues.

The gene calls are TRBV10-3 and TRBJ1-2; perhaps TRBD1 as D (5 bases). The CDR3 is 13 amino acids. Germline assignment: CDR1 ENHRY and CDR2 SYGVKD. Trimming removed 2 bases at V and 2 bases at J, with 6 bases between. The CDR3: CAISEDRNYGYTF. The CDR3 coding sequence is TGTGCCATCAGTGAGGACAGAAACTATGGCTACACCTTC.

The CDR3 DNA is TGTGCCAGCAGTTTATTGGGGCTCCGAGAAAAACTGTTTTTT. Protein: CASSLLGLREKLFF. This sequence joins TRBV27 and TRBJ1-4; D is perhaps TRBD1 (5 bases). The V gene's germline CDR1 is MNHEY and CDR2 SMNVEV (reference sequence). The CDR3 covers 14 residues. The V and J ends lost 1 base and 8 bases respectively, with 11 bases between them.

The rearrangement links TRBV9 to TRBJ2-1; the match to TRBD2 covers 16 bases. This CDR3 contains 15 residues. After removal of 3 bases from V and 7 bases from J, the junction contained 1 base not matched to a gene. Germline lookup yields CDR1 SGDLS and CDR2 YYNGEE. Written as DNA, the CDR3 is TGTGCCAGCAGCGGGGGACTAGCGGGAGGGAATGAGCAGTTCTTC. This sequence encodes CASSGGLAGGNEQFF.

This clone has at least ten counts. The chain links TRBV19 to TRBJ2-7; 10 bases fit TRBD2. Germline CDR1 is LNHDA and CDR2 is SQIVND (reference sequence). This CDR3 is 17 amino acids long. Trimming removed 0 bases from V and 0 bases from J; junction bases left unmatched: 5. Here the CDR3 DNA reads TGTGCCAGTAGTATAGAAGGGACTAGCGCCCACTCCTACGAGCAGTACTTC. Protein product: CASSIEGTSAHSYEQYF.

The chain has TRBV18 and TRBJ1-2; D unresolved. CDR3 size: 15 residues. Germline V gene lookup returns CDR1 KGHSH and CDR2 LQKENI. The germline V and J ends were trimmed by 2 bases and 0 bases, with 10 bases remaining between them. Here the CDR3 DNA reads TGTGCCAGCTCACCAATGGAGGTACCTAACTATGGCTACACCTTC. Protein sequence: CASSPMEVPNYGYTF. The full variable domain, its missing parts supplied by reference TRBV18 and TRBJ1-2, is NAGVMQNPRHLVRRRGQEARLRCSPMKGHSHVYWYRQLPEEGLKFMVYLQKENIIDESGMPKERFSAEFPKEGPSILRIQQVVRGDSAAYFCASSPMEVPNYGYTFGSGTRLTVV.

The rearrangement links TRBV5-1 to TRBJ2-3; D may be TRBD2 (5 bases). The CDR3 consists of 15 residues. The ends were cut back, 0 bases at V and 0 bases at J, with 8 bases in the middle. Germline CDR1 and CDR2: SGHRS and YFSETQ. For the CDR3, the DNA is TGCGCCAGCAGCTTGGGTGGGAGTAGCACAGATACGCAGTATTTT. This codes for CASSLGGSSTDTQYF.

The V and J genes are TRBV27 and TRBJ1-2, with TRBD1 matching 7 bases. The CDR3 runs 15 residues. V lost 2 bases, J lost 3 bases, and 6 bases stayed unmatched. Germline V lookup: CDR1 MNHEY, CDR2 SMNVEV (reference sequence). The CDR3: CASSLAPTGDYGYTF. CDR3 DNA sequence: TGTGCCAGCAGTTTAGCCCCCACAGGGGACTATGGCTACACCTTC.

V is TRBV11-2 and J is TRBJ2-7, with D maybe TRBD2 (7 bases). This CDR3 has 13 amino acids. Germline values: CDR1 SGHAT, CDR2 FQNNGV. V lost 7 bases and J 6 bases, leaving 16 bases between the germline ends. CDR3 in DNA: TGTGCCAGCAACCATGGGGGAGGGGGCGAGCAGTACTTC. As protein: CASNHGGGGEQYF.

The chain employs TRBV2 and TRBJ2-3; 10 bases line up with TRBD1. This CDR3 contains 15 residues. V dropped 5 bases and J dropped 3; count of bases not matched to a gene: 5. Germline assignment: CDR1 SNHLY and CDR2 FYNNEI. CDR3 coding DNA: TGTGCCAGCAGTCGAGACAGGGGGCGAACAGATACGCAGTATTTT. Translation gives CASSRDRGRTDTQYF.

The rearrangement joins TRBV28 to TRBJ2-3; tentative D call: TRBD1 (5 bases). Germline assignment: CDR1 MDHEN and CDR2 SYDVKM. The V and J ends lost 9 bases and 5 bases respectively, with 15 bases between them. The CDR3 covers 13 residues. The CDR3 DNA sequence: TGTGCCAGTTACGGCCAGGGTAAAGATACGCAGTATTTT. Protein sequence: CASYGQGKDTQYF.

The J gene is TRBJ1-4, the V gene TRBV7-2, with a weak D call TRBD1 (6 bases). Trimming shortened V by 1 base and J by 7 bases, and 10 bases separated the two germline ends. The CDR3 loop spans 14 amino acids. CDR1 and CDR2 from the germline V gene are SGHTA and FQGNSA. The CDR3 loop is CASSLGGASEKLFF. The CDR3 nucleotides are TGTGCCAGCAGCTTAGGGGGGGCGAGTGAAAAACTGTTTTTT.